These 29 T cell receptor beta chains originate from one sample sequenced in a study of molecular identifiers for immune sequencing clone quantification. One entry per CDR3 protein results from TCRdb running MiXCR on the PCR reads. The sample lists 85,000 to 130,000 distinct CDR3 sequences; approximately 40% were seen once. The sequenced material came from naive CD8+ T cells from blood, with Jurkat cell RNA spiked in. The subset is: FACS-sorted CD8+CD4-CCR7+CD45RA+ naive T cells. The receptors stem from a human donor in good health. Some libraries in this study had Jurkat cell RNA spiked in.

This clonotype was picked up one time. Here the CDR3 omits its conserved ending phenylalanine or tryptophan, so a read error is the likely source. The gene calls are TRBV28 and TRBJ2-7, with TRBD2 matching 13 bases. V gave up 5 bases and J gave up 6 bases; unmatched junction bases: 10. This CDR3 is 16 amino acids long. From germline, CDR1 is MDHEN and CDR2 SYDVKM. DNA for the CDR3: TGTGCCAGCAGTCACCGGACTAGCGGGAGTCCGCGCGAGCAGTACTCC. This translates into CASSHRTSGSPREQYS.

The sample holds many counts of this clonotype. This chain joins TRBV5-8 and TRBJ2-3; D tentatively reads TRBD1 or TRBD2 (5 bases each). V dropped 3 bases and J dropped 1 base, with 12 bases sitting between them. The CDR3 spans 15 residues. Germline loops: CDR1 SGHTS, CDR2 YDEGEE. CDR3 region: CASSSGTVGTDTQYF. The CDR3 DNA is TGTGCCAGCAGCTCCGGGACCGTAGGCACAGATACGCAGTATTTT.

On this clonotype: Possible read error: a much larger clone is one base away. The rearrangement joins TRBV7-9 to TRBJ2-3; 7 nucleotides align to TRBD2. Per the germline V gene, CDR1 is SEHNR and CDR2 is FQNEAQ (reference sequence). The CDR3 has 14 residues. J lost 4 bases, V lost 5 bases, and 6 bases had no gene match. The CDR3: CASSGGVLADTQYF. The DNA for the CDR3 is TGTGCCAGCAGCGGGGGGGTGTTGGCAGATACGCAGTATTTT.

V is TRBV28 and J is TRBJ2-1, with D hard to call. The CDR3 runs 13 residues. Trimming took off 7 bases at V and 1 base at J, with 8 bases between the two ends. Germline lookup yields CDR1 MDHEN and CDR2 SYDVKM. CDR3 sequence: CASTPMSYNEQFF. CDR3 coding DNA: TGTGCCAGCACCCCCATGTCCTACAATGAGCAGTTCTTC.

This chain uses TRBV29-1 with TRBJ2-1, with D perhaps TRBD1 or TRBD2 (5 bases each). V lost 7 bases and J 5 bases, leaving 15 bases between the germline ends. The CDR3 sequence is 13 residues long. Germline V lookup: CDR1 SQVTM, CDR2 ANQGSEA. The CDR3 protein is CSADRDANNEQFF. CDR3 nucleotide sequence: TGCAGCGCTGATAGGGACGCCAACAATGAGCAGTTCTTC.

This clonotype was counted between two and nine times. The genes are TRBV11-2 and TRBJ2-5, with 13 positions matching TRBD2. This CDR3 has 18 amino acids. Germline V gene data show CDR1 as SGHAT and CDR2 as FQNNGV. V lost 4 bases and J lost 4; bases outside the gene matches: 12. The CDR3 coding sequence is TGTGCCAGCAGCTCTTTCGGGAGACTAGCGGGAGGTATAGAGACCCAGTACTTC. As protein: CASSSFGRLAGGIETQYF.

This clonotype was seen repeatedly, ten times or more. The V call is TRBV18, the J call TRBJ2-6; D is possibly TRBD1 or TRBD2 (5 bases each). V was trimmed by 0 bases and J by 0 bases, leaving 12 bases between them. The CDR3 has 18 amino acids. CDR1 KGHSH and CDR2 LQKENI come from the germline V gene. The CDR3 DNA sequence: TGTGCCAGCTCACCACCGTGGGGGTCGGTCTCTGGGGCCAACGTCCTGACTTTC. It specifies CASSPPWGSVSGANVLTF.

Comments on this clonotype: Just one base apart from a much larger clone, this may be a read error. The J gene is TRBJ2-3, the V gene TRBV7-6; 7 bases are a match to TRBD2. CDR3 length: 16 amino acids. Germline V lookup: CDR1 SGHVS, CDR2 FNYEAQ. CDR3 amino acids: CASSLATGGVTDTQNF. CDR3 DNA sequence: TGTGCCAGCAGCTTAGCGACGGGAGGAGTAACAGATACGCAGAATTTT.

This clonotype was detected many times. The J gene is TRBJ2-3, the V gene TRBV20-1; 11 bases are a match to TRBD1. From germline, CDR1 is DFQATT and CDR2 SNEGSKA (reference sequence). Trimming cost V 3 bases and J 7 bases; bases outside gene matches: 15. There are 17 residues in the CDR3. CDR3 loop: CSARPPRTGGETYTQYF. Here the CDR3 DNA reads TGCAGTGCTAGGCCACCCCGGACAGGGGGCGAGACGTATACGCAGTATTTT.

This clonotype was detected ten times or more. The chain couples TRBV6-2 or TRBV6-3 to TRBJ2-5, with D perhaps assigned TRBD1 or TRBD2 (5 bases each). The V and J ends lost 5 bases and 2 bases respectively, with 15 bases between them. This CDR3 has 15 residues. Germline values: CDR1 MNHEY, CDR2 SVGEGT. The CDR3 DNA reads TGTGCCAGCAGTCGCTCCCGGGACGGGCAAGAGACCCAGTACTTC. Translated, it gives CASSRSRDGQETQYF.

With regard to this clonotype: One end of the junction fails to match germline, which may point to a read error. The chain has TRBV19 and TRBJ2-3, with D hard to call. The germline CDR1 and CDR2 sequences are LNHDA and SQIVND (reference sequence). This CDR3 has 11 amino acids. The CDR3 loop is CACSISDTQYF. The CDR3 nucleotides are TGTGCCTGTAGTATTTCAGATACGCAGTATTTT.

Notes on this clonotype: A much larger clonotype is one base distant, so this may be a read error. This chain links TRBV7-2 with TRBJ2-7, with D perhaps matching TRBD1 (6 bases). CDR1 is SGHTA, CDR2 FQGNSA, per germline. This CDR3 has 15 amino acids. CDR3 bases: TGTGCCGGCAGCTTAGACCGGGACAACTCCTACGAGCAGTACTTC. This sequence encodes CAGSLDRDNSYEQYF.

This clonotype was recorded a few times. The V and J genes are TRBV20-1 and TRBJ1-1; D gene unclear. CDR1 and CDR2 (germline): DFQATT, SNEGSKA (reference sequence). The CDR3 is 12 residues long. Trimming took off 7 bases at V and 3 bases at J, with 12 bases between the two ends. CDR3 loop: CSVQFLYTEAFF. In DNA, the CDR3 is TGCAGTGTTCAGTTTTTATACACTGAAGCTTTCTTT.

This clonotype showed up just a few times. J is TRBJ2-7 and V is TRBV20-1; D is unclear. V was clipped by 0 bases and J by 9 bases, with 9 bases between them. The germline CDR1 and CDR2 sequences are DFQATT and SNEGSKA (reference sequence). The CDR3 length is 11 residues. The CDR3, as DNA: TGCAGTGCTAGAGATGGCTTGGGGCAGTACTTC. Protein product: CSARDGLGQYF.

This clonotype was counted at least ten times. The rearrangement joins TRBV5-1 to TRBJ2-5, with 8 bases matching TRBD2. Germline V gives CDR1 SGHRS, CDR2 YFSETQ. The CDR3 spans 15 residues. The J segment lost 2 bases and the V segment lost 5 bases, leaving 8 bases of the junction unmatched. The CDR3 region has the DNA TGCGCCAGCAGGTGGGCGGGAGGACAGCAAGAGACCCAGTACTTC. It codes for CASRWAGGQQETQYF.

This clonotype was picked up a small number of times. A much larger clone lies a single base off, so this may be a read error. The gene calls are TRBV7-6 and TRBJ2-5; tentatively, D is TRBD2 (6 bases). Per germline, CDR1 SGHVS and CDR2 FNYEAQ. The CDR3 is made up of 14 amino acids. CDR3 nucleotide sequence: TGTGCCAGCAGCTTGGCGGGGTACCAAGAGACCCAGTGCTTC. This translates into CASSLAGYQETQCF.

Remarks on this clonotype: This may be a read error, as it is one base from a much larger clone. This chain connects TRBV7-9 to TRBJ2-6; D is unclear. Per germline, CDR1 SEHNR and CDR2 FQNEAQ (reference sequence). Trimming left V 8 bases short and J 0 bases short, with 11 bases between. The CDR3 totals 15 residues. The CDR3 coding sequence is TGTGCCAGCTGTTTTATGAGCTCTGGGGCCAACGTCCTGACTTTC. This gives the protein CASCFMSSGANVLTF.

The rearrangement joins TRBV19 to TRBJ1-5; D uncertain. Trimming left V 6 bases short and J 5 bases short, with 23 bases between. Germline lookup yields CDR1 LNHDA and CDR2 SQIVND (reference sequence). This CDR3 comprises 17 residues. The CDR3 sequence is CASSSSGPVPRYQPQHF. The CDR3 DNA reads TGTGCCAGTAGCAGTTCCGGTCCGGTCCCTAGGTATCAGCCCCAGCATTTT.

This clonotype has just a few counts. The chain combines TRBV28 with TRBJ2-2, with D unclear. Trimming took off 2 bases at V and 10 bases at J, with 17 bases between the two ends. Germline loops: CDR1 MDHEN, CDR2 SYDVKM. The CDR3 covers 15 residues. The CDR3 here is CASSLSRSPRPELFF. Written as DNA, the CDR3 is TGTGCCAGCAGTTTAAGCCGCTCCCCTCGGCCGGAGCTGTTTTTT.

This clonotype was picked up a small number of times. The chain has TRBV13 and TRBJ2-7; D ambiguous. This CDR3 region has 13 residues. V lost 5 bases, J lost 8 bases, and 16 bases lay in between. The germline gives CDR1 PRHDT, CDR2 FYEKMQ (reference sequence). CDR3 loop: CASSGASPRKQYF. The CDR3 bases are TGTGCCAGCAGCGGCGCGTCTCCGCGCAAGCAGTACTTC.

The chain is built from TRBV25-1 and TRBJ1-3; perhaps TRBD1 as D (6 bases). Trimming cost V 7 bases and J 0 bases, with 13 bases left between them. The CDR3 totals 15 residues. The germline CDR1 and CDR2 sequences are MGHDK and SYGVNS. The CDR3 loop is CASIGGPYSGNTIYF. The CDR3 DNA sequence: TGTGCCAGCATAGGGGGTCCCTACTCTGGAAACACCATATATTTT.

Note on this clonotype: A much larger clone is a single base away; this may be a read error. The J gene is TRBJ2-6, the V gene TRBV2; D not resolved. Germline V gene data show CDR1 as SNHLY and CDR2 as FYNNEI. The CDR3 has 14 residues. The CDR3 bases are TGTGCCAGCATTGAATACTCTGGGGCCAACGTCCTGACTTTC. Translating gives CASIEYSGANVLTF.

A word on this clonotype: One junction end does not reproduce the germline sequence, and a read error may be involved. The V gene is TRBV28, the J gene TRBJ2-6, with D tentatively TRBD1 (5 bases). The CDR3 has 14 amino acids. Germline loops: CDR1 MDHEN, CDR2 SYDVKM. Here the CDR3 DNA reads TGTGCCAGCAGTACGTACTCTGGGGCCACCGTCCTGACTTTC. Translating gives CASSTYSGATVLTF.

This clonotype was seen just once. This chain links TRBV6-1 with TRBJ2-7; TRBD1 matches 8 bases. Germline trimming cut 10 bases from V and 3 bases from J; bases unmatched to any gene: 5. The germline V gene has CDR1 MNHNS and CDR2 SASEGT. The CDR3 has 12 residues. CDR3 sequence reads: CATGQGHYEQYF. The CDR3 DNA is TGTGCCACAGGACAGGGTCACTACGAGCAGTACTTC.

This sequence joins TRBV20-1 and TRBJ2-3; 7 bases are shared with TRBD2. The CDR3 consists of 14 residues. The V gene end was trimmed by 3 bases and the J gene end by 2 bases; junction bases not matched to a gene: 5. In germline, CDR1 is DFQATT, CDR2 SNEGSKA (reference sequence). DNA of the CDR3: TGCAGTGCTAGTAGCCTAGCGGCCACAGATACGCAGTATTTT. Translating it yields CSASSLAATDTQYF.

Worth noting for this clonotype: It may be a read error: a sequence one base away is much more abundant. This chain connects TRBV5-5 to TRBJ1-1; weak D call: TRBD1 (6 bases). This CDR3 region has 13 residues. V gave up 2 bases and J gave up 7 bases, with 12 bases separating them. CDR1 SGHKS and CDR2 YYEKEE come from the germline V gene (reference sequence). CDR3 protein: CASSLWGRDEAFF. The CDR3 nucleotides read TGTGCCAGCAGCTTATGGGGGCGCGATGAAGCTTTCTTT. Using reference TRBV5-5 and TRBJ1-1 for the parts outside the CDR3, the full variable domain is DAGVTQSPTHLIKTRGQQVTLRCSPISGHKSVSWYQQVLGQGPQFIFQYYEKEERGRGNFPDRFSARQFPNYSSELNVNALLLGDSALYLCASSLWGRDEAFFGQGTRLTVV.

This clonotype was recorded many times. The chain carries TRBV28 and TRBJ2-3, with TRBD2 matching 9 bases. The J segment lost 6 bases and the V segment lost 5 bases, leaving 15 bases of the junction unmatched. This CDR3 is 17 amino acids long. The germline V gene has CDR1 MDHEN and CDR2 SYDVKM. CDR3 sequence: CASSTPSTSGLADTQYF. In DNA, the CDR3 is TGTGCCAGCAGTACCCCCTCGACTAGCGGCTTAGCGGATACGCAGTATTTT.

This clonotype has more than one count but fewer than ten. This chain links TRBV7-2 with TRBJ2-7; 10 nucleotides match TRBD2. CDR3 length equals 15 residues. V lost 6 bases, J lost 3 bases, and 8 bases stayed unmatched. Germline V gene data show CDR1 as SGHTA and CDR2 as FQGNSA. The CDR3 DNA follows: TGTGCCAGCAGGCCGATAGCGGGAGGTGGCTACGAGCAGTACTTC. This sequence encodes CASRPIAGGGYEQYF.

This clonotype has only a few counts. The chain combines TRBV6-2 or TRBV6-3 with TRBJ1-5, with 8 bases fitting TRBD1. This CDR3 spans 15 amino acids. Per germline, CDR1 MNHEY and CDR2 SVGEGT. With 6 bases clipped from V and 9 bases from J, the junction kept 13 bases outside the gene matches. The CDR3, as DNA: TGTGCCAGCAGCCTCCGGGACAGGCAATTTTCGCCCCAGCATTTT. This sequence encodes CASSLRDRQFSPQHF.